One sample yielded the 25 T cell receptor beta chains listed below, sequenced in a study of T-cell memory formation after mild COVID-19 (dated by TCRdb to about 2021). Library method: 5' RACE. The sample was run on an Illumina NovaSeq 6000. The public sequencing data were trimmed at Q25 with fastp and processed into clonotypes with MiXCR by TCRdb, which kept only in-frame beta chains. Each CDR3 protein appears once, grouped with its most common genes and DNA. For this sample there are about 560,000 distinct CDR3 sequences; around 15% appear just once. In total, the top ten clones hold around 8.1% of the sample. Specimen: PBMCs or a T cell subset sorted from them (not recorded which). The receptor set was obtained from an adult woman who had mild COVID-19 (a few samples of this study predate the infection). The sample titles of this study are shuffled in the database, so cell type and time point are left out; the donor was told from shared clones.

This clonotype showed up just a few times. V gene TRBV7-2 combines with J gene TRBJ2-3, with TRBD2 matching 9 bases. The CDR3 totals 17 residues. V lost 2 bases and J lost 8; bases outside the gene matches: 14. Germline loops: CDR1 SGHTA, CDR2 FQGNSA. The CDR3 spells CASSLWTSESLGGTQYF. CDR3 DNA sequence: TGTGCCAGCAGCTTATGGACTAGCGAGTCCCTTGGTGGTACGCAGTATTTT.

This clonotype was seen many times. V usage is TRBV12-5 and J usage is TRBJ2-1, with D tentatively TRBD1 (6 bases). Germline V lookup: CDR1 LGHNT, CDR2 FRNRAP. V gave up 6 bases and J gave up 4 bases, with 16 bases separating them. This CDR3 is 15 amino acids long. The DNA for the CDR3 is TGTGCTAGTGGCCCGGGACAAGGGATGTACAATGAGCAGTTCTTC. Residues: CASGPGQGMYNEQFF.

The V gene is TRBV6-5, the J gene TRBJ2-7; the D call may be TRBD1 or TRBD2 (5 bases each). The germline CDR1 and CDR2 sequences are MNHEY and SVGAGI. The CDR3 loop spans 13 amino acids. V gave up 5 bases and J gave up 3 bases, with 11 bases separating them. The DNA for the CDR3 is TGTGCCAGCAGTCGGGACGGATACTACGAGCAGTACTTC. It specifies CASSRDGYYEQYF.

CDR3 coding DNA: TGTGCCACCAGTGATTCGGGACAGCTAAGCAATCAGCCCCAGCATTTT. Protein product: CATSDSGQLSNQPQHF. The chain couples TRBV24-1 to TRBJ1-5; 7 bases are shared with TRBD1. In germline, CDR1 is KGHDR, CDR2 SFDVKD. Trimming cost V 2 bases and J 1 base; bases outside gene matches: 4. The CDR3 consists of 16 residues.

CDR3 region: CASSLEWTSGGTGTQYF. For the CDR3, the DNA is TGTGCCAGCAGCTTAGAATGGACTAGCGGGGGGACAGGGACCCAGTACTTC. This rearrangement joins TRBV7-9 to TRBJ2-5; 14 bases are shared with TRBD2. Germline CDR1 is SEHNR and CDR2 is FQNEAQ (reference sequence). The CDR3 has 17 amino acids. V lost 1 base and J lost 7; bases outside the gene matches: 8. Drawing the rest from reference TRBV7-9 and TRBJ2-5, the complete variable domain is DTGVSQNPRHKITKRGQNVTFRCDPISEHNRLYWYRQTLGQGPEFLTYFQNEAQLEKSRLLSDRFSAERPKGSFSTLEIQRTEQGDSAMYLCASSLEWTSGGTGTQYFGPGTRLLVL.

The CDR3, as DNA: TGTGCCAGTAGTACAGGGACAGCCGGAGGCGTAAGATATGGCTACACCTTC. Its translation: CASSTGTAGGVRYGYTF. The chain uses TRBV19 and TRBJ1-2, with 7 positions matching TRBD1. This CDR3 is 17 amino acids long. The germline V gene has CDR1 LNHDA and CDR2 SQIVND (reference sequence). The V gene end was trimmed by 4 bases and the J gene end by 5 bases; junction bases not matched to a gene: 16.

The rearrangement uses TRBV23-1 and TRBJ2-2, with 7 bases identical to TRBD2. TRBV23-1 is identified as an open reading frame with a role that is uncertain. The CDR3 totals 13 residues. The junction had 8 bases not matched to a gene; V was cut back by 9 bases and J by 7 bases. CDR3 sequence (DNA): TGCGCCAGGACCCCGGGGGGATACGGGGAGCTGTTTTTT. Translated: CARTPGGYGELFF.

The V gene is TRBV2, the J gene TRBJ2-1, with 11 positions matching TRBD2. Germline lookup yields CDR1 SNHLY and CDR2 FYNNEI. CDR3 size: 15 residues. The trim removed 4 bases at V and 10 bases at J, leaving 9 bases unmatched. DNA of the CDR3: TGTGCCAGCAGTGTGCCTAGCGGGAGGTGGGGGGAGCAGTTCTTC. It yields the protein CASSVPSGRWGEQFF.

This clonotype showed up just a few times. The rearrangement joins TRBV27 to TRBJ1-6, with D possibly TRBD1 on 6 matching bases. V lost 3 bases to trimming and J lost 9 bases, with 12 bases between them. CDR3 length equals 14 residues. In germline, CDR1 is MNHEY, CDR2 SMNVEV (reference sequence). As DNA, the CDR3 is TGTGCCAGCAGTTTCACAGGGTGGAGTTCACCCCTCCACTTT. Its protein is CASSFTGWSSPLHF.

This clonotype has only a few counts. This chain links TRBV7-3 with TRBJ2-2; possible D gene TRBD1, 6 bases. This CDR3 comprises 14 residues. V was clipped by 4 bases and J by 4 bases, with 10 bases between them. Germline V gene data show CDR1 as SGHTA and CDR2 as FQGTGA. In nucleotides, the CDR3 is TGTGCCAGCAGCTCAGGGGTCGCCACCGGGGAGCTGTTTTTT. The encoded protein is CASSSGVATGELFF.

V gene TRBV4-1 combines with J gene TRBJ2-2; D is unclear. Between the trimmed V and J ends, which lost 7 bases and 0 bases, there was a span of 6 bases. From germline, CDR1 is MGHRA and CDR2 YSYEKL. The CDR3 length is 13 residues. The DNA for the CDR3 is TGCGCCAGCACCCCCCCGAACACCGGGGAGCTGTTTTTT. Protein product: CASTPPNTGELFF.

This chain's CDR3 is CASSQGSHGEAFF. The CDR3 DNA sequence: TGTGCCAGCAGCCAAGGCTCTCACGGTGAAGCTTTCTTT. The chain combines TRBV3-1 with TRBJ1-1; D ambiguous. CDR1 LGHDT and CDR2 YNNKEL come from the germline V gene (reference sequence). The length of the CDR3 is 13 residues. Trimming cost V 1 base and J 7 bases, with 10 bases left between them.

The V and J genes are TRBV10-3 and TRBJ2-5; 7 nucleotides align to TRBD2. Germline values: CDR1 ENHRY, CDR2 SYGVKD. Losses at the gene ends were 4 bases for V and 4 bases for J; bases not matched to a gene: 0. The CDR3 contains 12 residues. In nucleotides, the CDR3 is TGTGCCATCAGTGGGACTAGAGAGACCCAGTACTTC. This translates into CAISGTRETQYF.

This sequence joins TRBV14 and TRBJ1-4; 8 nucleotides agree with TRBD1. The CDR3 spans 15 residues. After removal of 4 bases from V and 7 bases from J, the junction contained 8 bases not matched to a gene. CDR1 SGHDN and CDR2 FVKESK come from the germline V gene. The CDR3 here is CASSLDGTGAEKLFF. DNA of the CDR3: TGTGCCAGCAGCCTAGACGGGACAGGCGCTGAAAAACTGTTTTTT.

This rearrangement joins TRBV20-1 to TRBJ2-7; D possibly uses TRBD1 or TRBD2 (5 bases each). V was pared by 8 bases and J by 6 bases, with 17 bases between. This CDR3 has 12 amino acids. The germline V gene encodes CDR1 DFQATT and CDR2 SNEGSKA (reference sequence). CDR3 loop: CSPRGQRVEQYF. The CDR3 DNA follows: TGCAGTCCCCGGGGCCAGAGGGTCGAGCAGTACTTC.

A few counts support this clonotype. V gene TRBV24-1 combines with J gene TRBJ1-1, with D maybe TRBD1 (6 bases). The germline gives CDR1 KGHDR, CDR2 SFDVKD. V lost 3 bases, J lost 5 bases, and 9 bases lay in between. The CDR3 sequence is 13 residues long. CDR3 protein: CATSDPGVTEAFF. In DNA form, the CDR3 reads TGTGCCACCAGTGATCCAGGGGTTACTGAAGCTTTCTTT.

V is TRBV20-1 and J is TRBJ1-1, with D unclear. CDR3 length: 12 residues. Germline CDR1 DFQATT, CDR2 SNEGSKA (reference sequence). Trimming left V 6 bases short and J 3 bases short, with 11 bases between. As DNA, the CDR3 is TGCAGTGCGGGCAGGCTGGACACTGAAGCTTTCTTT. Translation: CSAGRLDTEAFF.

This clonotype appeared a few times. CDR3 in amino acids: CASSYRTGDSYEQYF. As DNA, the CDR3 is TGTGCCAGCAGTTACAGGACAGGGGACTCCTACGAGCAGTACTTC. J is TRBJ2-7 and V is TRBV6-5; 9 nucleotides agree with TRBD1. Germline values: CDR1 MNHEY, CDR2 SVGAGI. This CDR3 is built from 15 residues. With V trimmed by 2 bases and J by 0 bases, 2 bases remained unmatched.

This clonotype was picked up a small number of times. The chain links TRBV29-1 to TRBJ2-3, with unresolved D. V was clipped by 4 bases and J by 2 bases, with 10 bases between them. The germline V gene has CDR1 SQVTM and CDR2 ANQGSEA. This CDR3 has 13 residues. CDR3 nucleotides: TGCAGCGTTGTTCGGCACCTCACAGATACGCAGTATTTT. It encodes CSVVRHLTDTQYF.

This clonotype was found a few times. This rearrangement joins TRBV30 to TRBJ1-1; a weak D match, TRBD1 (5 bases). V was cut by 3 bases and J by 3 bases, with 20 bases left in between. The CDR3 is 16 amino acids. The V gene's germline CDR1 is GTSNPN and CDR2 SVGIG (reference sequence). The CDR3 nucleotides are TGTGCCTGGAGCCCCCGGGGCAGGGTCTTCCACACTGAAGCTTTCTTT. Amino acid sequence: CAWSPRGRVFHTEAFF.

The chain is built from TRBV24-1 and TRBJ2-2; TRBD1 matches at 11 bases. Germline loops: CDR1 KGHDR, CDR2 SFDVKD. V lost 7 bases, J lost 7 bases, and 4 bases stayed unmatched. This CDR3 is built from 14 residues. The CDR3 DNA reads as TGTGCCACCAGCGGACAGGGGGCGAACGGGGAGCTGTTTTTT. It translates to CATSGQGANGELFF.

This clonotype was observed many times. V gene TRBV7-9 combines with J gene TRBJ2-5, with D hard to call. CDR1 SEHNR and CDR2 FQNEAQ come from the germline V gene (reference sequence). V was trimmed by 5 bases and J by 0 bases, leaving 10 bases between them. The CDR3 consists of 14 residues. CDR3 in amino acids: CASSPTLDQETQYF. CDR3 sequence (DNA): TGTGCCAGCAGCCCCACATTAGACCAAGAGACCCAGTACTTC.

A few counts support this clonotype. The V gene is TRBV24-1, the J gene TRBJ2-5; 7 nucleotides align to TRBD2. V dropped 3 bases and J dropped 2; count of bases not matched to a gene: 5. CDR1 is KGHDR, CDR2 SFDVKD, per germline. CDR3 size: 15 residues. The DNA for the CDR3 is TGTGCCACCAGTGATCCCGGGGGGAAACAAGAGACCCAGTACTTC. It codes for CATSDPGGKQETQYF.

V is TRBV24-1 and J is TRBJ2-7; 7 bases line up with TRBD1. Looked up from germline, CDR1 is KGHDR and CDR2 is SFDVKD. The length of the CDR3 is 16 residues. The V gene end was trimmed by 4 bases and the J gene end by 5 bases; junction bases not matched to a gene: 13. The CDR3 bases are TGTGCCACCAGTGACCCCACAGGGGTTAATTCAAACGAGCAGTACTTC. This encodes CATSDPTGVNSNEQYF.

This clonotype was recorded a few times. This chain uses TRBV18 with TRBJ2-3; D gene ambiguous. Germline V gives CDR1 KGHSH, CDR2 LQKENI. V was shortened by 3 bases and J by 2 bases, with 18 bases between the two germline ends. The CDR3 has 17 residues. Here the CDR3 reads CASSPSDKSTYTDTQYF. In nucleotides, the CDR3 is TGTGCCAGCTCACCGTCAGACAAGTCTACCTACACAGATACGCAGTATTTT.